This TCR beta chain comes out of a study of cytomegalovirus exposure and HLA in healthy donors. Points from the study as a whole: Per published reports, the classifier diagnosed cytomegalovirus status with high specificity and sensitivity.

Primers included in the PCR were 60 Vbeta and 13 Jbeta primers. Clones were read by immunoSEQ multiplex PCR, and TCRdb kept only the in-frame ones, dropping some. The sample lists about 180,000 clones, roughly four fifths occurring once. On this clone: Its cognate antigen is unknown.

The CDR3 covers 16 residues. V shed 0 bases, J shed 3 bases, and the junction held 4 bases outside the gene matches. CDR1 and CDR2 (germline): GTSNPN, SVGIG (reference sequence). Sequenced material: PBMCs. This receptor was taken from a male donor in good health and CMV-seronegative. The rearrangement uses TRBV30 and TRBJ2-1; 11 bases agree with TRBD2. CDR3 sequence reads: CAWSVFGTSGYNEQFF. The CDR3 DNA reads as TGTGCCTGGAGTGTATTCGGGACTAGCGGCTACAATGAGCAGTTCTTC.